This passage covers 32 T cell receptor beta chains from one sample sequenced in a study of beta chain features in type 1 diabetes. Study-level results: Patients with Type 1 diabetes showed moderately but significantly shorter TCRB CDR3s in all four CD4+ subsets.

Sequenced material consisted of expressed TCRB transcripts (all of the isolated RNA was reverse transcribed). Profiled with immunoSEQ multiplex PCR; TCRdb holds only in-frame clones, not every one. Of about 28,000 clones detected, roughly two thirds appear once; the ten largest clones hold less than 3%. For these receptors, no antigen is known. Sequenced material: Tregs from blood. The receptors originated from a woman aged 25 to 39 with type 1 diabetes.

The chain links TRBV29-1 to TRBJ2-2; D may be TRBD2 (6 bases). The CDR3 is 14 amino acids. Trimming took off 4 bases at V and 4 bases at J, with 13 bases between the two ends. The V gene's germline CDR1 is SQVTM and CDR2 ANQGSEA. The CDR3 DNA is TGCAGCGTTGTGCGGGAAGGCGGCACCGGGGAGCTGTTTTTT. Its protein product is CSVVREGGTGELFF.

This clone was detected a few times. The chain links TRBV7-9 to TRBJ2-1, with 7 bases matching TRBD2. There are 14 residues in the CDR3. Germline lookup yields CDR1 SEHNR and CDR2 FQNEAQ (reference sequence). Trimming took 6 bases from V and 0 from J; bases not matched to a gene: 2. The CDR3 nucleotides read TGTGCCAGCAGTTGGACTAGCTCCTACAATGAGCAGTTCTTC. Its translation: CASSWTSSYNEQFF.

The chain carries TRBV4-1 and TRBJ1-3, with TRBD1 identical over 7 bases. The CDR3 is 18 amino acids. Germline V lookup: CDR1 MGHRA, CDR2 YSYEKL. After removal of 0 bases from V and 0 bases from J, the junction contained 8 bases not matched to a gene. In DNA form, the CDR3 reads TGCGCCAGCAGCCAAGATTCGGGGGACAGCTTCTCTGGAAACACCATATATTTT. It is translated as CASSQDSGDSFSGNTIYF.

This chain joins TRBV29-1 and TRBJ1-5; 7 bases align to TRBD1. The CDR3 spans 15 residues. J was trimmed by 3 bases and V by 6 bases; bases with no gene match: 11. Germline V gene sequence: CDR1 SQVTM, CDR2 ANQGSEA. Written as DNA, the CDR3 is TGCAGCGTCAAAGGGAACAGGGGTGACAATCAGCCCCAGCATTTT. This sequence encodes CSVKGNRGDNQPQHF.

J is TRBJ2-7 and V is TRBV23-1; 9 bases map to TRBD1. TRBV23-1 is an open reading frame whose function is uncertain. CDR3 length equals 15 residues. J was trimmed by 1 base and V by 7 bases; bases with no gene match: 8. In DNA form, the CDR3 reads TGCGCCAGCACCCCGGACAGGGGAGATTCCTACGAGCAGTACTTC. As protein: CASTPDRGDSYEQYF.

The V gene is TRBV25-1, the J gene TRBJ2-5, with a tentative D call TRBD1 (5 bases). CDR1 is MGHDK and CDR2 is SYGVNS in the germline V gene. This CDR3 contains 14 residues. The germline V and J ends were trimmed by 1 base and 1 base, with 7 bases remaining between them. DNA for the CDR3: TGTGCCAGCAGTGAATTAGGGGCCCAAGAGACCCAGTACTTC. Protein: CASSELGAQETQYF. Full variable domain (rest looked up from reference TRBV25-1 and TRBJ2-5): EADIYQTPRYLVIGTGKKITLECSQTMGHDKMYWYQQDPGMELHLIHYSYGVNSTEKGDLSSESTVSRIRTEHFPLTLESARPSHTSQYLCASSELGAQETQYFGPGTRLLVL.

This clone was counted once. This sequence joins TRBV5-4 and TRBJ1-1, with 8 bases identical to TRBD1. The CDR3 covers 14 residues. The V segment lost 4 bases and the J segment 1 base; nucleotides outside the gene matches: 3. Germline-derived CDR1 and CDR2 are SGHNT and YYREEE (reference sequence). CDR3 protein: CASSPGTGNTEAFF. CDR3 in DNA: TGTGCCAGCAGCCCCGGGACAGGGAACACTGAAGCTTTCTTT.

This chain connects TRBV18 to TRBJ2-7, with 7 positions matching TRBD2. The junction had 7 bases not matched to a gene; V was cut back by 0 bases and J by 5 bases. Germline assignment: CDR1 KGHSH and CDR2 LQKENI. This CDR3 region has 15 residues. CDR3 residues: CASSPPFGRFNEQYF. CDR3 DNA: TGTGCCAGCTCACCACCCTTCGGGAGGTTCAACGAGCAGTACTTC.

This chain links TRBV25-1 with TRBJ1-2; a possible D gene is TRBD1 (6 bases). The CDR3 is 12 amino acids. V lost 6 bases and J 6 bases, leaving 11 bases between the germline ends. CDR1 and CDR2 from the germline V gene are MGHDK and SYGVNS. The CDR3 coding sequence is TGTGCCAGCAGCGAGGGGGGGAATGGCTACACCTTC. This encodes CASSEGGNGYTF.

The chain combines TRBV6-1 with TRBJ2-7, with a possible D match to TRBD2 (6 bases). Per germline, CDR1 MNHNS and CDR2 SASEGT. V lost 4 bases and J lost 2, with 12 bases in between. The CDR3 has 14 amino acids. CDR3 sequence (DNA): TGTGCCAGCAGTGCCAGTAGCGGTCCCTACGAGCAGTACTTC. It codes for CASSASSGPYEQYF.

This clone came up a few times. The J gene is TRBJ2-1, the V gene TRBV27; D not certain. Germline loops: CDR1 MNHEY, CDR2 SMNVEV (reference sequence). V gave up 1 base and J gave up 7 bases, with 11 bases separating them. The length of the CDR3 is 14 residues. The CDR3 DNA is TGTGCCAGCAGTTTATTTGCCGGTTATAATGAGCAGTTCTTC. This codes for CASSLFAGYNEQFF.

The rearrangement uses TRBV19 and TRBJ2-1; TRBD2 is a possible D gene (6 bases). CDR3 length equals 13 residues. V was pared by 10 bases and J by 6 bases, with 16 bases between. CDR1 is LNHDA and CDR2 is SQIVND in the germline V gene (reference sequence). CDR3 DNA: TGTGCCACCGCGGGGCAGGGACGCAATGAGCAGTTCTTC. Translation gives CATAGQGRNEQFF.

CDR3 loop: CASSVPGLTGEKLFF. CDR3 DNA: TGTGCCAGCAGTGTTCCGGGACTTACGGGTGAAAAACTGTTTTTT. This sequence joins TRBV25-1 and TRBJ1-4; maybe TRBD1 (5 bases). Trimming shortened V by 4 bases and J by 7 bases, and 16 bases separated the two germline ends. From germline, CDR1 is MGHDK and CDR2 SYGVNS. The CDR3 has 15 amino acids.

The rearrangement uses TRBV7-9 and TRBJ2-5; tentative D call: TRBD2 (6 bases). The CDR3 runs to 14 residues. CDR1 and CDR2 (germline): SEHNR, FQNEAQ (reference sequence). V lost 3 bases and J lost 4, with 12 bases in between. The CDR3 reads CASSFPGVRETQYF. CDR3 coding DNA: TGTGCCAGCAGCTTCCCGGGAGTTCGAGAGACCCAGTACTTC. The complete variable domain, with remaining parts taken from reference TRBV7-9 and TRBJ2-5, reads DTGVSQNPRHKITKRGQNVTFRCDPISEHNRLYWYRQTLGQGPEFLTYFQNEAQLEKSRLLSDRFSAERPKGSFSTLEIQRTEQGDSAMYLCASSFPGVRETQYFGPGTRLLVL.

V is TRBV18 and J is TRBJ1-6, with TRBD1 matching over 9 bases. The CDR3 is 15 amino acids. From germline, CDR1 is KGHSH and CDR2 LQKENI. V was clipped by 3 bases and J by 10 bases; unmatched bases: 7. The CDR3 DNA follows: TGTGCCAGCTCACCCGGACAGGGGAACCTGTCACCCCTCCACTTT. Translation gives CASSPGQGNLSPLHF. Combining the CDR3 with reference TRBV18 and TRBJ1-6 gives the whole variable domain NAGVMQNPRHLVRRRGQEARLRCSPMKGHSHVYWYRQLPEEGLKFMVYLQKENIIDESGMPKERFSAEFPKEGPSILRIQQVVRGDSAAYFCASSPGQGNLSPLHFGNGTRLTVT.

Concerning this clone: One end of the junction is discordant with germline, which a read error may explain. This chain connects TRBV7-7 to TRBJ2-1, with D maybe TRBD2 (6 bases). CDR1 is SSHAT and CDR2 is FNYEAQ in the germline V gene (reference sequence). The CDR3 has 13 amino acids. The CDR3 DNA follows: TGTGCTAGCAGCCCGGAGGGCCGAGGGGAGCAGTTCTTC. Translation gives CASSPEGRGEQFF.

The chain combines TRBV7-9 with TRBJ1-4, with 9 bases identical to TRBD1. Germline V CDR1 and CDR2: SEHNR, FQNEAQ (reference sequence). J was trimmed by 11 bases and V by 6 bases; bases with no gene match: 7. The CDR3 runs 13 residues. CDR3 residues: CASSTDRGGKLFF. CDR3 in DNA: TGTGCCAGCAGTACGGACAGGGGAGGGAAACTGTTTTTT.

The CDR3 DNA sequence: TGTGCCATCAGTGACCGGGACAGGGGGTACTACGAGCAGTACTTC. Its protein product is CAISDRDRGYYEQYF. V is TRBV10-3 and J is TRBJ2-7; 11 bases line up with TRBD1. The CDR3 runs to 15 residues. Losses at the gene ends were 3 bases for V and 3 bases for J; bases not matched to a gene: 4. Per the germline V gene, CDR1 is ENHRY and CDR2 is SYGVKD.

As regards this clone: Distinct nucleotide sequences in the sample also encode this CDR3. The chain couples TRBV10-1 to TRBJ2-7, with D perhaps matching TRBD2 (6 bases). The CDR3 is 13 residues long. Germline V gives CDR1 WNHNN, CDR2 SYGVQD (reference sequence). Between the trimmed V and J ends, which lost 0 bases and 3 bases, there was a span of 6 bases. CDR3 in amino acids: CASSESGGYEQYF. The CDR3 nucleotides read TGCGCCAGCAGTGAGTCGGGAGGCTACGAGCAGTACTTC.

The J gene is TRBJ1-1, the V gene TRBV2; 8 bases fit TRBD1. The J segment lost 0 bases and the V segment lost 7 bases, leaving 7 bases of the junction unmatched. Germline V lookup: CDR1 SNHLY, CDR2 FYNNEI. The CDR3 has 15 amino acids. This chain's CDR3 is CASTRDRILNTEAFF. The DNA for the CDR3 is TGTGCCAGCACCAGGGACAGGATCTTGAACACTGAAGCTTTCTTT.

The chain combines TRBV10-1 with TRBJ2-1; 7 bases are shared with TRBD2. V dropped 8 bases and J dropped 5; count of bases not matched to a gene: 9. The CDR3 covers 14 residues. Germline-derived CDR1 and CDR2 are WNHNN and SYGVQD (reference sequence). This CDR3 reads CASAAGDQNNEQFF. The CDR3 coding sequence is TGCGCCAGCGCCGCGGGAGATCAAAACAATGAGCAGTTCTTC.

This clone was observed a handful of times. The gene calls are TRBV5-1 and TRBJ2-7, with D perhaps matching TRBD2 (7 bases). V lost 0 bases to trimming and J lost 5 bases, with 12 bases between them. Germline V gene lookup returns CDR1 SGHRS and CDR2 YFSETQ. CDR3 size: 14 residues. The CDR3 sequence: CASSLEGGEDEQYF. CDR3 sequence (DNA): TGCGCCAGCAGCTTGGAAGGGGGGGAGGACGAGCAGTACTTC. The full variable domain, with the rest looked up from reference TRBV5-1 and TRBJ2-7, is KAGVTQTPRYLIKTRGQQVTLSCSPISGHRSVSWYQQTPGQGLQFLFEYFSETQRNKGNFPGRFSGRQFSNSRSEMNVSTLELGDSALYLCASSLEGGEDEQYFGPGTRLTVT.

The chain is built from TRBV20-1 and TRBJ2-5; D unclear. Germline values: CDR1 DFQATT, CDR2 SNEGSKA (reference sequence). The CDR3 consists of 11 residues. With 6 bases removed from V and 6 bases from J, the gap between germline ends came to 11 bases. The CDR3 loop reads CSAPISKTQYF. The CDR3 nucleotides are TGCAGTGCCCCTATAAGTAAGACCCAGTACTTC.

This clone ranks as medium-sized. This sequence joins TRBV19 and TRBJ2-2; 8 positions match TRBD2. The CDR3 runs to 16 residues. The V and J ends lost 9 bases and 7 bases, in that order; junction bases with no gene match: 16. Germline V gene lookup returns CDR1 LNHDA and CDR2 SQIVND (reference sequence). The chain's CDR3 is CASQPGLVPWGGELFF. DNA of the CDR3: TGTGCCAGCCAGCCGGGACTAGTCCCCTGGGGCGGGGAGCTGTTTTTT. Complete variable domain (other parts from reference TRBV19 and TRBJ2-2): DGGITQSPKYLFRKEGQNVTLSCEQNLNHDAMYWYRQDPGQGLRLIYYSQIVNDFQKGDIAEGYSVSREKKESFPLTVTSAQKNPTAFYLCASQPGLVPWGGELFFGEGSRLTVL.

The chain has TRBV19 and TRBJ2-7, with 7 bases fitting TRBD2. V lost 3 bases to trimming and J lost 3 bases; unmatched junction nucleotides: 8. The CDR3 has 15 residues. CDR1 LNHDA and CDR2 SQIVND come from the germline V gene (reference sequence). DNA of the CDR3: TGTGCCAGTAGTATTGAGGGAGGGCCTTTCTACGAGCAGTACTTC. Amino acid sequence: CASSIEGGPFYEQYF.

The genes are TRBV29-1 and TRBJ1-2; possibly TRBD1 for D (6 bases). The V and J ends lost 5 bases and 7 bases respectively, with 17 bases between them. This CDR3 is 13 amino acids long. Looked up from germline, CDR1 is SQVTM and CDR2 is ANQGSEA. The CDR3 bases are TGCAGCGTTACAGCCCTACAGGGTACTGGCTACACCTTC. It is translated as CSVTALQGTGYTF.

This clone was observed once. The rearrangement joins TRBV7-6 to TRBJ1-1, with 11 bases aligning to TRBD1. Germline CDR1 is SGHVS and CDR2 is FNYEAQ. The length of the CDR3 is 17 residues. The V segment lost 3 bases and the J segment 0 bases; nucleotides outside the gene matches: 6. The CDR3 here is CASSLGTGGTMNTEAFF. CDR3 in DNA: TGTGCCAGCAGCTTGGGGACAGGGGGAACGATGAACACTGAAGCTTTCTTT.

This clone has a single count. V and J are TRBV11-2 and TRBJ1-1; D possibly corresponds to TRBD1 (5 bases). V was pared by 3 bases and J by 7 bases, with 12 bases between. Germline values: CDR1 SGHAT, CDR2 FQNNGV. The CDR3 has 13 residues. Here the CDR3 reads CASSFSTDSEAFF. In nucleotides, the CDR3 is TGTGCCAGCAGCTTCAGTACTGACAGTGAAGCTTTCTTT.

CDR3 protein: CSVVEQSSSYEQYF. DNA of the CDR3: TGCAGCGTTGTTGAACAGTCGAGCTCCTACGAGCAGTACTTC. The rearrangement joins TRBV29-1 to TRBJ2-7; D ambiguous. The CDR3 is 14 amino acids. Per the germline V gene, CDR1 is SQVTM and CDR2 is ANQGSEA. V lost 4 bases, J lost 0 bases, and 13 bases lay in between.

V and J are TRBV5-4 and TRBJ1-2, with a possible D match to TRBD1 (5 bases). The CDR3 runs to 13 residues. Germline lookup yields CDR1 SGHNT and CDR2 YYREEE (reference sequence). Trimming took off 4 bases at V and 4 bases at J, with 11 bases between the two ends. In DNA form, the CDR3 reads TGTGCCAGCAGCCCCAGACAGACCTATGGCTACACCTTC. Protein sequence: CASSPRQTYGYTF.

CDR3 in amino acids: CASSLAGWDRANEQYF. The CDR3 DNA is TGTGCCAGCAGCTTAGCGGGTTGGGACAGGGCGAACGAGCAGTACTTC. This chain uses TRBV7-9 with TRBJ2-7; TRBD1 matches at 9 bases. CDR3 length: 16 amino acids. The germline CDR1 and CDR2 sequences are SEHNR and FQNEAQ (reference sequence). J was trimmed by 5 bases and V by 0 bases; bases with no gene match: 8.

DNA for the CDR3: TGTGCCAGCAGCGGACCTTGGAGCACTGAAGCTTTCTTT. Its translation is CASSGPWSTEAFF. The gene calls are TRBV9 and TRBJ1-1, with D unclear. The CDR3 length is 13 residues. The V end was cut by 3 bases, the J end by 4 bases, with 10 bases between. Germline V gives CDR1 SGDLS, CDR2 YYNGEE.